This is a list of T cell receptor beta chains from one sample in a study of shared clonotypes between healthy human individuals. TCRdb's copy holds only in-frame clones and misses some; the assay was immunoSEQ multiplex PCR. The table includes millions of clones, 90% to 95% detected once. Sequences were obtained from naive CD8+ T cells from PBMCs. The receptors here all came from a man aged 18 to 30 in good health. Some clones in this sample may be carry-over from other donors' samples. The CDR3 runs from the conserved cysteine through the conserved F or W. D genes are given only for firm matches. A clone size is listed for some rows: how often the clone was seen (once, few, many), or a class if it is expanded.

>TRBJ1-1|NA|12|TRBV27|NA
TGTGCCAGCAGTTTACGAGGGGCTGAAGCTTTCTTT
CASSLRGAEAFF
>TRBJ1-1|NA|13|TRBV5-1|NA
TGCGCCAGCAGCTTGGCAAGGCAGCTTGAAGCTTTCTTT
CASSLARQLEAFF
>TRBJ1-1|NA|15|TRBV11-2|NA
TGTGCCAGCAGCCCTCGAACAGGGCGGGGTACTGAAGCTTTCTTT
CASSPRTGRGTEAFF
>TRBJ2-1|NA|14|TRBV11-2|NA
TGTGCCAGCAGCCACAGGAGACCCACGGAAGAGCAGTTCTTC
CASSHRRPTEEQFF
>TRBJ2-7|NA|12|TRBV27|NA
TGTGCCAGCAGTGGAGGGGCCTACGAGCAGTACTTC
CASSGGAYEQYF
>TRBJ2-7|once|20|TRBV2|TRBD2
TGTGCCAGCAGTGAACGGTTGGGGGGGGGCACCCTAGCGGGACGCTACGAGCAGTACTTC
CASSERLGGGTLAGRYEQYF
>TRBJ2-2|NA|18|TRBV4-1|NA
TGCGCCAGCAGCCAAGAGATCCCTAGGGGAAGGGACACCGGGGAGCTGTTTTTT
CASSQEIPRGRDTGELFF
>TRBJ2-5|NA|18|TRBV4-1|TRBD2
TGCGCCAGCAGCCAAGATTCGCGGGACTACTACAAACAAGAGACCCAGTACTTC
CASSQDSRDYYKQETQYF
>TRBJ2-7|NA|16|TRBV10-2|NA
TGCGCCAGCAGTGAGTCACCCCGGGGCGGGTCCTACGAGCAGTACTTC
CASSESPRGGSYEQYF
>TRBJ1-2|NA|15|TRBV6-1|TRBD1
TGTGCCAGCAGTGAGGGAACAGGGGGCCCCTATGGCTACACCTTC
CASSEGTGGPYGYTF
>TRBJ2-3|NA|17|TRBV7-6|TRBD1
TGTGCCAGCAGTTGGAACCGGGACAGGGGCGGTTTAGATACGCAGTATTTT
CASSWNRDRGGLDTQYF
>TRBJ1-4|NA|14|TRBV13|NA
TGTGCCAGCAGTTCCCAATCGAGGGGGGAAAAACTGTTTTTT
CASSSQSRGEKLFF
>TRBJ1-4|NA|14|TRBV5-6|NA
TGTGCCAGCAGCTTGGCGGGCACTAATGAAAAACTGTTTTTT
CASSLAGTNEKLFF
>TRBJ2-7|NA|16|TRBV7-2|TRBD2
TGTGCCAGCAGCTTCTTACCTCTAGCGGAGAGCTACGAGCAGTACTTC
CASSFLPLAESYEQYF
>TRBJ2-7|NA|14|TRBV6-1|TRBD2
TGTGCCAGCAGGTCGGGACTAGCGGGGTACGAGCAGTACTTC
CASRSGLAGYEQYF
>TRBJ2-1|NA|10|TRBV29-1|NA
TGCAGCGTTGTTCTTTATGAGCAGTTCTTC
CSVVLYEQFF
>TRBJ1-1|NA|15|TRBV11-3|NA
TGTGCCAGCAGCTTAGATTACACAGAGCATACTGAAGCTTTCTTT
CASSLDYTEHTEAFF
>TRBJ2-1|NA|24|TRBV27|NA
TGTGCCAGCAGTCTCCTACAGGGGACAGCCATTCCCCACCCGACTAGCCAGACCTACAATGAGCAGTTCTTC
CASSLLQGTAIPHPTSQTYNEQFF
>TRBJ2-7|NA|11|TRBV10-3|NA
TGTGCCATCAGGGGGCGGGCCGAGCAGTACTTC
CAIRGRAEQYF
>TRBJ2-7|NA|15|TRBV7-9|NA
TGTGCCAGCAGACCGACAGGCCCGAGCTCCTACGAGCAGTACTTC
CASRPTGPSSYEQYF
>TRBJ2-7|NA|16|TRBV6-6|NA
TGTGCCAGCAGTTACGCCTCGGACAGCCTTTCCTACGAGCAGTACTTC
CASSYASDSLSYEQYF
>TRBJ2-7|NA|13|TRBV6-1|TRBD1
TGTGCCAGCAGATTGACAGGGCCCTACGAGCAGTACTTC
CASRLTGPYEQYF
>TRBJ2-7|NA|16|TRBV21-1|NA
TGTGCCAGCAGCAACCAGGTGTCAGACCCAGGTGGCGAGCAGTACTTC
CASSNQVSDPGGEQYF
>TRBJ2-7|NA|13|TRBV2|NA
TGTGCCAGCAGTGAGAACGGACGGCACGAGCAGTACTTC
CASSENGRHEQYF
>TRBJ2-7|NA|13|TRBV7-9|NA
TGTGCCAGCAGCTTAACAGGGAGCAACGAGCAGTACTTC
CASSLTGSNEQYF
>TRBJ1-1|NA|13|TRBV11-2|NA
TGTGCCAGCAGCTTATCGGAGAACACTGAAGCTTTCTTT
CASSLSENTEAFF
>TRBJ1-1|NA|14|TRBV19|TRBD1
TGTGCCAGTAGCCTCAGGGGGCTTTTGACTGAAGCTTTCTTT
CASSLRGLLTEAFF
>TRBJ2-1|NA|15|TRBV14|NA
TGTGCCAGCAGCCAGTTCGGTTTAACCTACAATGAGCAGTTCTTC
CASSQFGLTYNEQFF
>TRBJ1-2|NA|15|TRBV9|TRBD1
TGTGCCAGCAGCGTAGTAGGAGGGGGCATCTATGGCTACACCTTC
CASSVVGGGIYGYTF
>TRBJ2-5|NA|20|TRBV23-1|TRBD2
TGCGCCAGCAGTCAATCAAGGAGGAAGCGGGAGGCCGGGGCACAAGAGACCCAGTACTTC
CASSQSRRKREAGAQETQYF
>TRBJ2-7|NA|11|TRBV5-1|NA
TGCGCCAGCAGCTGGGGAGGCGAGCAGTACTTC
CASSWGGEQYF
>TRBJ2-2|NA|15|TRBV27|TRBD1
TGTGCCAGCAGTTCCCGGGACAGAGACACCGGGGAGCTGTTTTTT
CASSSRDRDTGELFF
>TRBJ2-7|NA|14|TRBV7-2|NA
TGTGCCAGCAGATCCACTAGTATCTCCTACGAGCAGTACTTC
CASRSTSISYEQYF
>TRBJ2-7|NA|18|TRBV4-3|NA
TGCGCCAGCAGCCAAGATTTAACGGGACCGCAGACCTCCTACGAGCAGTACTTC
CASSQDLTGPQTSYEQYF
>TRBJ2-3|NA|16|TRBV5-1|NA
TGCGCCAGCAGCTCTGACAGGCTGTCGCTCACAGATACGCAGTATTTT
CASSSDRLSLTDTQYF